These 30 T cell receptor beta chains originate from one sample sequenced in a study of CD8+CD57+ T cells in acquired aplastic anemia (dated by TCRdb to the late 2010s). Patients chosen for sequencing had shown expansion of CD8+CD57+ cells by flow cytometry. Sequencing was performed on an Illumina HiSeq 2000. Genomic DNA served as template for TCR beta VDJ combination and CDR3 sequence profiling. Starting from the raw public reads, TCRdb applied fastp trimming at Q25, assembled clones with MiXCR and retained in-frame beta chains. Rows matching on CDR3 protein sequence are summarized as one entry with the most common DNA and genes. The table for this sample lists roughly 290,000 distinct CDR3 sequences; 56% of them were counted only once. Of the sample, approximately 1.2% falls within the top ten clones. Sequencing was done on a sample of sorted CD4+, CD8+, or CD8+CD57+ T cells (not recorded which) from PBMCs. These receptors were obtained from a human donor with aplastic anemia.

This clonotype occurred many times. For the CDR3, the DNA is TGTGCCAGCAGCTTAGGCCAGGGGGCTTGGACCGGGGAGCTGTTTTTT. Protein sequence: CASSLGQGAWTGELFF. The V call is TRBV5-4, the J call TRBJ2-2; 8 positions agree with TRBD1. Germline-derived CDR1 and CDR2 are SGHNT and YYREEE (reference sequence). With V trimmed by 2 bases and J by 5 bases, 8 bases remained unmatched. The CDR3 extends over 16 amino acids. Combining the CDR3 with reference TRBV5-4 and TRBJ2-2 gives the whole variable domain ETGVTQSPTHLIKTRGQQVTLRCSSQSGHNTVSWYQQALGQGPQFIFQYYREEENGRGNFPPRFSGLQFPNYSSELNVNALELDDSALYLCASSLGQGAWTGELFFGEGSRLTVL.

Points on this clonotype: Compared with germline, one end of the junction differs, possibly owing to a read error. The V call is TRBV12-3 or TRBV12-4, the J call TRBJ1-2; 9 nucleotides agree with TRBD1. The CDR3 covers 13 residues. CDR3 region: CASSQQGAYGYAF. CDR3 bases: TGTGCCAGCAGCCAACAGGGGGCGTACGGCTACGCCTTC.

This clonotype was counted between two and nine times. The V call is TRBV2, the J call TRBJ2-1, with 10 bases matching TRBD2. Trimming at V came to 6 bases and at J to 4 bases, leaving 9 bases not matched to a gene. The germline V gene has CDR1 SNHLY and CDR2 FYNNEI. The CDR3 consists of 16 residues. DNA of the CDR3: TGTGCCAGCAGCGGGGTTGGTAGCGGGGGGTACAATGAGCAGTTCTTC. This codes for CASSGVGSGGYNEQFF.

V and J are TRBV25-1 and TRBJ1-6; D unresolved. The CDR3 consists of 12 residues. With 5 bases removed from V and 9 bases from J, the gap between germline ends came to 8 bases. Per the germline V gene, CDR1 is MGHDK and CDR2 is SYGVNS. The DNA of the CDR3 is TGTGCCAGCAGTTTTATGGGTTCACCCCTCCACTTT. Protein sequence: CASSFMGSPLHF.

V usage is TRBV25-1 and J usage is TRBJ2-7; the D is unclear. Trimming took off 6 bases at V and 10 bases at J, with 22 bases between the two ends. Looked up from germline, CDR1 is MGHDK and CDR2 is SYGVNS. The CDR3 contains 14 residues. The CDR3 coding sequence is TGTGCCAGCAGCTCACCGGGCGACCTAATCGTTCAGTACTTC. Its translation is CASSSPGDLIVQYF.

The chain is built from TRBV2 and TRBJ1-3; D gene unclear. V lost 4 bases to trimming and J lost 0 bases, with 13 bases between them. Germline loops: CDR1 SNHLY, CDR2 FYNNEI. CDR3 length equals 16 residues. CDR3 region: CASSVFSGGSGNTIYF. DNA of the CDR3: TGTGCCAGCAGTGTATTCAGCGGTGGCTCTGGAAACACCATATATTTT. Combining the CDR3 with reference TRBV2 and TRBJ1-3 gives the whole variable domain EPEVTQTPSHQVTQMGQEVILRCVPISNHLYFYWYRQILGQKVEFLVSFYNNEISEKSEIFDDQFSVERPDGSNFTLKIRSTKLEDSAMYFCASSVFSGGSGNTIYFGEGSWLTVV.

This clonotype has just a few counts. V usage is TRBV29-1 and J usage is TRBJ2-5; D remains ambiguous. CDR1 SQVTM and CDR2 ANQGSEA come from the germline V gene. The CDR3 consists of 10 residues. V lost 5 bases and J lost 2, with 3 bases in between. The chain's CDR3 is CSVSQETQYF. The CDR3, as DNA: TGCAGCGTTTCTCAAGAGACCCAGTACTTC.

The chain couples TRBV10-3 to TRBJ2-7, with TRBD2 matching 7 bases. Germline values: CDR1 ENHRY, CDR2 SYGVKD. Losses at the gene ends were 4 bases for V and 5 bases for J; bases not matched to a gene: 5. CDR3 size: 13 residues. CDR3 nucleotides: TGTGCCATCAGTGGGACTAGTCAGAACGAGCAGTACTTC. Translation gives CAISGTSQNEQYF.

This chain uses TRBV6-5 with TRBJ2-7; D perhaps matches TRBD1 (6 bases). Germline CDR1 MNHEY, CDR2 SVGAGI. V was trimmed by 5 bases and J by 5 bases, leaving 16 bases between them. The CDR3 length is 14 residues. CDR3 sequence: CASSPGTLLDEQYF. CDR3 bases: TGTGCCAGCAGTCCCGGGACACTACTCGACGAGCAGTACTTC.

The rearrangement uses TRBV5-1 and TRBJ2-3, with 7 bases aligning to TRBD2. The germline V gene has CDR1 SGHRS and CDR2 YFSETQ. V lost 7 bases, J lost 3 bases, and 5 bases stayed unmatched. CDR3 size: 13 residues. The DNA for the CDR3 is TGCGCCAGCTTGGGGACTATTACAGATACGCAGTATTTT. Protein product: CASLGTITDTQYF.

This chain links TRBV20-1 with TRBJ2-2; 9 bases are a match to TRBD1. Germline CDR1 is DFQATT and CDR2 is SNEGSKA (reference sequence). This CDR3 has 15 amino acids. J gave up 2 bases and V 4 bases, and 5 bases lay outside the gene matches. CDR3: CSATGTGLNTGELFF. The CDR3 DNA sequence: TGCAGTGCTACCGGGACAGGGCTAAACACCGGGGAGCTGTTTTTT.

CDR3 residues: CASSLSGQGNTIYF. DNA of the CDR3: TGTGCCAGCAGCTTATCGGGACAGGGAAACACCATATATTTT. The V and J genes are TRBV7-3 and TRBJ1-3; 7 bases fit TRBD1. The J segment lost 4 bases and the V segment lost 2 bases, leaving 2 bases of the junction unmatched. This CDR3 is built from 14 residues. Germline CDR1 is SGHTA and CDR2 is FQGTGA.

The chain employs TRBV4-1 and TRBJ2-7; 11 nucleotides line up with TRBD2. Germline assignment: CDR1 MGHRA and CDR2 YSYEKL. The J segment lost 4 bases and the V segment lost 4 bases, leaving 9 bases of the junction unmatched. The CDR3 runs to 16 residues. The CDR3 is CASSLLPGLAVYEQYF. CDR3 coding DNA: TGCGCCAGCAGCCTGTTACCGGGACTAGCGGTATACGAGCAGTACTTC.

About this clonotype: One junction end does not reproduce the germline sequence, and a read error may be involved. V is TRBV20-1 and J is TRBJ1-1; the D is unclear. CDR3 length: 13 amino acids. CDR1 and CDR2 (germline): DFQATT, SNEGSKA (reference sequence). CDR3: CSARLNTNTGAFF. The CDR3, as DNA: TGCAGTGCTAGATTGAACACGAACACTGGAGCTTTCTTT.

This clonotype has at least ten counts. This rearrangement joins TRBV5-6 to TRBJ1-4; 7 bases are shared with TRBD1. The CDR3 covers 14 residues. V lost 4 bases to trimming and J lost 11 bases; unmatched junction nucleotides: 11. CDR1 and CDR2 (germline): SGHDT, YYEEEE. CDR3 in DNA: TGTGCCAGCAGCCAGGGACAGAGGGTAGGGAAACTGTTTTTT. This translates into CASSQGQRVGKLFF.

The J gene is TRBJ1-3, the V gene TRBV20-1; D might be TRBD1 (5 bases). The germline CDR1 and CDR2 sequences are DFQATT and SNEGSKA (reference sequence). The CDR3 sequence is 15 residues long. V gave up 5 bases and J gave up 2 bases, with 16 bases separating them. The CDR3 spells CSAHDRGNAGNTIYF. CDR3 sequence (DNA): TGCAGTGCTCATGATAGGGGTAATGCTGGAAACACCATATATTTT.

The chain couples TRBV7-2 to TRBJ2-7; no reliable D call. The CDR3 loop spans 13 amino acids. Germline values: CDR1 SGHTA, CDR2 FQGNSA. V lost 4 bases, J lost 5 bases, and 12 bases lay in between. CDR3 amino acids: CASSSRPGDEQYF. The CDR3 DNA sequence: TGTGCCAGCAGCTCCCGGCCTGGGGACGAGCAGTACTTC.

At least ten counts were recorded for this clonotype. The CDR3 DNA is TGTGCCAGCAGCCAAGGGCACACCGGGGAGCTGTTTTTT. This encodes CASSQGHTGELFF. The chain carries TRBV3-1 and TRBJ2-2, with D unclear. Trimming pared 1 base from V and 3 bases from J, leaving 3 bases between. This CDR3 contains 13 residues. Germline values: CDR1 LGHDT, CDR2 YNNKEL (reference sequence).

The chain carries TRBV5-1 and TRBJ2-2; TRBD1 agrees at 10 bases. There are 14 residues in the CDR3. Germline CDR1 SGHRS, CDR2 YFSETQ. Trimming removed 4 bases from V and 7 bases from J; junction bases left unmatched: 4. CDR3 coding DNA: TGCGCCAGCAGCGAGGGACAGGGGCTCGGGGAGCTGTTTTTT. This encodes CASSEGQGLGELFF.

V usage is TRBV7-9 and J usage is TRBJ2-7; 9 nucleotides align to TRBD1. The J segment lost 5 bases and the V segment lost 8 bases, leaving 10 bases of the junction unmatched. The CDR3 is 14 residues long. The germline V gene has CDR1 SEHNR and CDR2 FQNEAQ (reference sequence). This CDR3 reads CASAPRDRVNEQYF. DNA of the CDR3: TGTGCCAGCGCGCCACGGGACAGGGTAAACGAGCAGTACTTC.

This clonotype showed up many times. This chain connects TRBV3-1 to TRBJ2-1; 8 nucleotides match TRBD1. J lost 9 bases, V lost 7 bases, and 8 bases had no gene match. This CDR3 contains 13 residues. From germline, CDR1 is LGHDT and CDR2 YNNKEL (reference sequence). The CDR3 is CASTQGAGREQFF. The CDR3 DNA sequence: TGTGCCAGCACCCAGGGGGCGGGACGTGAGCAGTTCTTC.

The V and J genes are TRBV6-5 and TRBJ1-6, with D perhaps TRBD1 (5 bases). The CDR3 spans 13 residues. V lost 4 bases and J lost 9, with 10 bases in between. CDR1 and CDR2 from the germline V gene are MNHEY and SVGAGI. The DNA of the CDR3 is TGTGCCAGCAGTTCCACAGGTGGTTCACCCCTCCACTTT. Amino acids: CASSSTGGSPLHF.

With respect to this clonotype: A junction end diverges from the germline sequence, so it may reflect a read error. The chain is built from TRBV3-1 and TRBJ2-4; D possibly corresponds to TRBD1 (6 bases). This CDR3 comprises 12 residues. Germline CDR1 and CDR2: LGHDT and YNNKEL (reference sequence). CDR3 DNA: TGTGCCAGCAGCCACAGGGGCAACACTCAGTACTTC. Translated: CASSHRGNTQYF.

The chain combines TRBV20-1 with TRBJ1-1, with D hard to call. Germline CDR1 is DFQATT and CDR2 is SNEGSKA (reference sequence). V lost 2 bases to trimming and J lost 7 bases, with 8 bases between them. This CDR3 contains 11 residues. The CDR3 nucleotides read TGCAGTGCTAGAACAGCGAGTGAAGCTTTCTTT. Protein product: CSARTASEAFF.

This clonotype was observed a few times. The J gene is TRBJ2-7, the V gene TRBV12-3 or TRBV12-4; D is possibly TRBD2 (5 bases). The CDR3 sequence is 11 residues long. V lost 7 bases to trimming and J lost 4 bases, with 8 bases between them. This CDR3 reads CASIPGYEQYF. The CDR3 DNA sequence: TGTGCCAGCATCCCGGGGTACGAGCAGTACTTC.

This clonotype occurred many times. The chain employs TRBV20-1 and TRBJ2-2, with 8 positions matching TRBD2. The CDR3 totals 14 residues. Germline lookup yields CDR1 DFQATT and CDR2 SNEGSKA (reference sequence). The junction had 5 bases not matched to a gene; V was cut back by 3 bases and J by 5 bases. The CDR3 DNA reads TGCAGTGCTAGGAGCGGGAGAAATACCGGGGAGCTGTTTTTT. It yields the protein CSARSGRNTGELFF.

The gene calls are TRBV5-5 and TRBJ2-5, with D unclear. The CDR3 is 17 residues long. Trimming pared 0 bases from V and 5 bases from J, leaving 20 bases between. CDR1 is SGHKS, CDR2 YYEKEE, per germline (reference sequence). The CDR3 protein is CASSLGKRQAIQETQYF. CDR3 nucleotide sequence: TGTGCCAGCAGCTTGGGAAAGAGGCAGGCGATTCAGGAGACCCAGTACTTC.

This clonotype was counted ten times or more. In nucleotides, the CDR3 is TGTGCCAGCAGTTTAATATTGGGGGGGGACTATGGCTACACCTTC. Protein product: CASSLILGGDYGYTF. The chain carries TRBV12-3 or TRBV12-4 and TRBJ1-2, with a weak D call TRBD1 (5 bases). The length of the CDR3 is 15 residues. V was pared by 2 bases and J by 3 bases, with 13 bases between.

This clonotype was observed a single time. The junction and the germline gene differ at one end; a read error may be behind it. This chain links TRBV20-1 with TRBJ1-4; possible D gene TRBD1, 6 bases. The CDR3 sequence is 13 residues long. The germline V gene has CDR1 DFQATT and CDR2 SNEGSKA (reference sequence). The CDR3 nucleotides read TGCAGCGCTAAGTTAGGGGGAGGTGAAAAACTGTTTTTT. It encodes CSAKLGGGEKLFF.

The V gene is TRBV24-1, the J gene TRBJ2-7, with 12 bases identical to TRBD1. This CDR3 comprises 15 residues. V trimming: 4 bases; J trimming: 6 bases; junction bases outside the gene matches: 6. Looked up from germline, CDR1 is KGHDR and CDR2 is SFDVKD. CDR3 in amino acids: CATSDTGTGGLEQYF. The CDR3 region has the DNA TGTGCCACCAGTGACACCGGGACAGGGGGCCTCGAGCAGTACTTC.